This T cell receptor beta chain was sequenced for a study of PD-L1 blockade in urothelial cancer. Study-wide background: Peripheral blood specimens exhibited a median yield of about 150,000 T cells.

Sequencing was performed with immunoSEQ multiplex PCR; in TCRdb, only in-frame clones are kept and a portion is missing. In the table there are 70,000 to 85,000 clones, about 85% of which are singletons. The CDR3 has 14 amino acids. V dropped 6 bases and J dropped 0 bases, with 9 bases sitting between them. Germline V gene sequence: CDR1 MNHEY, CDR2 SVGAGI. The sequence derives from a man in his sixties or seventies with urothelial cancer. The chain couples TRBV6-5 to TRBJ2-1; D might be TRBD2 (6 bases). This material consisted of PBMCs, taken around atezolizumab (anti-PD-L1) treatment. The CDR3 bases are TGTGCCAGCAGGTCCGGGAGCTCCTACAATGAGCAGTTCTTC. It is translated as CASRSGSSYNEQFF.